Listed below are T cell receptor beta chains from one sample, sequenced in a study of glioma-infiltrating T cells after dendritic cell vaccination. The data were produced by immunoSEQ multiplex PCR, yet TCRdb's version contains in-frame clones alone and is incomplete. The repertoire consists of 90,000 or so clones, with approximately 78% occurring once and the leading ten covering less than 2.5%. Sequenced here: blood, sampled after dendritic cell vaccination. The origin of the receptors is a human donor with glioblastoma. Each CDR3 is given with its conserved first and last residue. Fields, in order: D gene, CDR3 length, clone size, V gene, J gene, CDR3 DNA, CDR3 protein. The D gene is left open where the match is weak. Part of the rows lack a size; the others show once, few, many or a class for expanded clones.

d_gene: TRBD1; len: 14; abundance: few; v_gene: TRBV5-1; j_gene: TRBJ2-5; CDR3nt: TGCGCCAGCAGCTATTTTAACAGGGGCGAGACCCAGTACTTC; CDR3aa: CASSYFNRGETQYF
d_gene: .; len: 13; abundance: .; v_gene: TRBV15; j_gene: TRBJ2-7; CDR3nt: TGTGCCACCAGCAGAGCGCAGGTGGACGAGCAGTACTTC; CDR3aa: CATSRAQVDEQYF
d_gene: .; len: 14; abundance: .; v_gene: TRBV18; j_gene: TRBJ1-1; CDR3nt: TGTGCCAGCTCACCGTCTTCCGGGGTCACTGAAGCTTTCTTT; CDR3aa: CASSPSSGVTEAFF
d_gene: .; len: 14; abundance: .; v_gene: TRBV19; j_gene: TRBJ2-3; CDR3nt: TGTGCCAGTAGTATAGATTTAAGCACAGATACGCAGTATTTT; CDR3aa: CASSIDLSTDTQYF
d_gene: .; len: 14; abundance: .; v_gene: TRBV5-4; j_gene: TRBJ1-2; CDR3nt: TGTGCCAGCAGCTTTGAACAGGGAAACTATGGCTACACCTTC; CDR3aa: CASSFEQGNYGYTF
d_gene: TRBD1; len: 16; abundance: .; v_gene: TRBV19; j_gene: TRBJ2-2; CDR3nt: TGTGCCAGTAGTACGACCGGGACAGGGTACACCGGGGAGCTGTTTTTT; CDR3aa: CASSTTGTGYTGELFF
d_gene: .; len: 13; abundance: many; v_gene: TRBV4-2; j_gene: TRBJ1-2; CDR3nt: TGTGCCAGCAGCCAAGATGGCAGATATGGCTACACCTTC; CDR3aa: CASSQDGRYGYTF
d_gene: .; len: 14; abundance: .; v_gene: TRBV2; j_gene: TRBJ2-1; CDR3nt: TGTGCCAGCAGGGCCGGGACTGGATACAATGAGCAGTTCTTC; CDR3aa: CASRAGTGYNEQFF
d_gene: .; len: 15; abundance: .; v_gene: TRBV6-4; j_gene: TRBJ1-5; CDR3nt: TGTGCCAGCAGTTGGGTTGACAGAGTCAATCAGCCCCAGCATTTT; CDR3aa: CASSWVDRVNQPQHF
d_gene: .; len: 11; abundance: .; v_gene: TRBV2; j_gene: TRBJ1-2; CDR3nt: TGTGCCAGCAGTGCGCGTGAGGGCTACACCTTC; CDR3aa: CASSAREGYTF
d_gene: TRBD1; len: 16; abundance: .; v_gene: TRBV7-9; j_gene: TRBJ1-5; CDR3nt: TGTGCCAGCAGCCCATTTACAGGGGTAGGAATTCAGCCCCAGCATTTT; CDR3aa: CASSPFTGVGIQPQHF
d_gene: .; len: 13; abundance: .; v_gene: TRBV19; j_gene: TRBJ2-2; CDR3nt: TGTGCCAGTAGCGGCGGTGTAGCCGGGGAGCTGTTTTTT; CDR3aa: CASSGGVAGELFF
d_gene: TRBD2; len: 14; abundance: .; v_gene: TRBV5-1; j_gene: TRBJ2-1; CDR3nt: TGCGCCAGCAGCCCCCTAAGCGGGGGGAATGAGCAGTTCTTC; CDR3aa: CASSPLSGGNEQFF
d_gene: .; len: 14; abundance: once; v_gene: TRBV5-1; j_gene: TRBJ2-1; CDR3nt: TGCGCCAGCAGCCGGGAGAGGGCCTACAATGAGCAGTTCTTC; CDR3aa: CASSRERAYNEQFF
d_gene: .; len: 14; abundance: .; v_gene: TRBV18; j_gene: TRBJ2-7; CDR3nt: TGTGCCAGCTCACCAAAGCAGGACTCCTACGAGCAGTACTTC; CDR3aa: CASSPKQDSYEQYF
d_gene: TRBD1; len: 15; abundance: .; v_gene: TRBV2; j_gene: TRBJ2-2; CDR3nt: TGTGCCAGCAGCGGGATGGTGACAGGGGCCGGGGAGCTGTTTTTT; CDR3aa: CASSGMVTGAGELFF